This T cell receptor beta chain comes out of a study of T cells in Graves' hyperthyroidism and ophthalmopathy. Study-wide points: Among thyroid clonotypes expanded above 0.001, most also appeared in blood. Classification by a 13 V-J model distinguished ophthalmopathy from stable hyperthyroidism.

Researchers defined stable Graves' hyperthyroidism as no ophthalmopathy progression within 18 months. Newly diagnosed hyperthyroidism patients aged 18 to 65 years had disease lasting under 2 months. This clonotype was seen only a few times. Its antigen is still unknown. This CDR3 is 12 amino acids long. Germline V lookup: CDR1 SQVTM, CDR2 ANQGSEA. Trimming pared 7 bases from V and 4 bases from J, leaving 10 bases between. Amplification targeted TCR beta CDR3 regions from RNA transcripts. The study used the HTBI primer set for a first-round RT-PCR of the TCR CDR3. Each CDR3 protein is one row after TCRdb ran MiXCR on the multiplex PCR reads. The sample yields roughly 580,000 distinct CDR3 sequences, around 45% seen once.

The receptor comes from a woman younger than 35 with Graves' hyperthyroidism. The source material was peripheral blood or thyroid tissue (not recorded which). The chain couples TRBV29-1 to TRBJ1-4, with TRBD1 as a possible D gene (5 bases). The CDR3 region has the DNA TGCAGCGCCGGGACTTATAATGAAAAACTGTTTTTT. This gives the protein CSAGTYNEKLFF.